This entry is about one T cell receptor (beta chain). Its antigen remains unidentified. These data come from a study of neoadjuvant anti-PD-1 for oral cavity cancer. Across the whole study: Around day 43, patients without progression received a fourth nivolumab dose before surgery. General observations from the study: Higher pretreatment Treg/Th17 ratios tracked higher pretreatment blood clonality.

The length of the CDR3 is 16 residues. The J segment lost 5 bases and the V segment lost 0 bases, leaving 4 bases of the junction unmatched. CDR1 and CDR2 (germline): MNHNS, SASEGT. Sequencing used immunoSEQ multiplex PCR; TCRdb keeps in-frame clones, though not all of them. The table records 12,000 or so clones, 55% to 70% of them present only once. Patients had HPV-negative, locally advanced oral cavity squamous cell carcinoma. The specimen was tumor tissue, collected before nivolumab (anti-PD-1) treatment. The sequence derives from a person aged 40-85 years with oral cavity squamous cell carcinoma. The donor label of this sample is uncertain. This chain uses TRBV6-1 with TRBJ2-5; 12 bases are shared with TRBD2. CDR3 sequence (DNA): TGTGCCAGCAGTGAAGCTTCTAGCGGGGGGGGTGAGACCCAGTACTTC. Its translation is CASSEASSGGGETQYF.